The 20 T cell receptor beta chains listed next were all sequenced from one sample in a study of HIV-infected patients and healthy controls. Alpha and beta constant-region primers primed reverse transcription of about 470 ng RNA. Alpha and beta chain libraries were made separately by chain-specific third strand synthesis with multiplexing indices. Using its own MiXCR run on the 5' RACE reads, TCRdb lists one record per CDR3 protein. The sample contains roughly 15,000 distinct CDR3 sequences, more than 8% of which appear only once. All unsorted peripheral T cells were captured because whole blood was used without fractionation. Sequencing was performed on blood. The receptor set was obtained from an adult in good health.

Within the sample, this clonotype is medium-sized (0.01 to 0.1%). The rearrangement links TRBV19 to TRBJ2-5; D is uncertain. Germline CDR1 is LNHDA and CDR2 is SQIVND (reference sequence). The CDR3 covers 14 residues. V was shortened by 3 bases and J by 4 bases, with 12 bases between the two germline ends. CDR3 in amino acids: CASSIEHSPETQYF. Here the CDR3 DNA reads TGTGCCAGTAGTATCGAACATAGCCCAGAGACCCAGTACTTC.

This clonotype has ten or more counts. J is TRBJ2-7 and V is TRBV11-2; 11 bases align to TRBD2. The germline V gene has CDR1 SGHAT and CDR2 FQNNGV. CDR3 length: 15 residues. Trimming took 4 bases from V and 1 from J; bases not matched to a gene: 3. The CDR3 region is CASSWTSGLSYEQYV. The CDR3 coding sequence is TGTGCCAGCAGCTGGACTAGCGGGCTTTCCTACGAGCAGTACGTC.

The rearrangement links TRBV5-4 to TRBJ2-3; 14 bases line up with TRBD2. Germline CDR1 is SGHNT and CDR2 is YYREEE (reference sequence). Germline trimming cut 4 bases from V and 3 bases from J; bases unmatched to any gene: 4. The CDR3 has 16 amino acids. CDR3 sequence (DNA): TGTGCCAGCAGCCTGAGGACTAGCGGGAGGACAGATACGCAGTATTTT. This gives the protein CASSLRTSGRTDTQYF.

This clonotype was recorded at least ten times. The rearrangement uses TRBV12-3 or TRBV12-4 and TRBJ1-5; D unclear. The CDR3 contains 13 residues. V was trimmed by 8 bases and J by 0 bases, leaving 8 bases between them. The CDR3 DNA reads TGTGCCAGCCAAGACTATAGCAATCAGCCCCAGCATTTT. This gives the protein CASQDYSNQPQHF.

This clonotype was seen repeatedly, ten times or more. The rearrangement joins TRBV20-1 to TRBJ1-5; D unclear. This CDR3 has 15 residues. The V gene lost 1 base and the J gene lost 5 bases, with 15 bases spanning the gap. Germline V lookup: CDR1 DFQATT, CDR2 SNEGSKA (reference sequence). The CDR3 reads CSARVAGNRDQPQHF. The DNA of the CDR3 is TGCAGTGCTAGAGTAGCCGGGAATAGGGATCAGCCCCAGCATTTT.

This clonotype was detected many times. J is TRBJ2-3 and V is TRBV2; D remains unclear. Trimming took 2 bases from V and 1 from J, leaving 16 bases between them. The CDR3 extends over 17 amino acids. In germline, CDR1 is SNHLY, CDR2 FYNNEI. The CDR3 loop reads CASSEISARRGTDTQYF. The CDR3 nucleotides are TGTGCCAGCAGTGAAATTTCGGCCCGGCGAGGCACAGATACGCAGTATTTT.

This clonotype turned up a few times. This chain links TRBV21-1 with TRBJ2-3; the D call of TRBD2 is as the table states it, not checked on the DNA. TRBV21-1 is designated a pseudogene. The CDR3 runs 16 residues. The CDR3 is CASSPGLAGNTDTQYF. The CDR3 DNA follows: TGTGCCAGCAGCCCGGGACTAGCGGGCAACACAGATACGCAGTATTTT.

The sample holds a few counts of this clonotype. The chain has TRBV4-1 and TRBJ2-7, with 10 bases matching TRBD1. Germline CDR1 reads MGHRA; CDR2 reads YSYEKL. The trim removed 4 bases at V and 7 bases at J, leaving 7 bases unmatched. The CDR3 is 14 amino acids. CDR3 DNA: TGCGCCAGCAGCCCTAAGACAGGGGGCTATGAGCAGTACGTC. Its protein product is CASSPKTGGYEQYV.

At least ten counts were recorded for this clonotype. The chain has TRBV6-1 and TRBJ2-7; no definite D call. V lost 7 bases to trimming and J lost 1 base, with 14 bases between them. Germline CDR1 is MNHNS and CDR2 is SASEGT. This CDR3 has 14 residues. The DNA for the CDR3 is TGTGCCAGCACCCGTCCCTTACCATCCTACGAGCAGTACGTC. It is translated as CASTRPLPSYEQYV.

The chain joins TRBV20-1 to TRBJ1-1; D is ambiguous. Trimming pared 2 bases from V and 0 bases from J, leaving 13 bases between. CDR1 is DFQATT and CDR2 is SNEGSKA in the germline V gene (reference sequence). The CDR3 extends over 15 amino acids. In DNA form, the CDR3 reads TGCAGTGCTAGACCAATGGACGGGATGAACACTGAAGCTTTCTTT. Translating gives CSARPMDGMNTEAFF.

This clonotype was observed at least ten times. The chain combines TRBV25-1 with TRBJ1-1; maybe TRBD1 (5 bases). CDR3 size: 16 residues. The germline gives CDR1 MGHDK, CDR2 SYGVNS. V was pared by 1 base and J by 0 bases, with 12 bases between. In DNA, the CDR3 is TGTGCCAGCAGTGAATCCTCAGGGCGGATGAACACTGAAGCTTTCTTT. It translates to CASSESSGRMNTEAFF.

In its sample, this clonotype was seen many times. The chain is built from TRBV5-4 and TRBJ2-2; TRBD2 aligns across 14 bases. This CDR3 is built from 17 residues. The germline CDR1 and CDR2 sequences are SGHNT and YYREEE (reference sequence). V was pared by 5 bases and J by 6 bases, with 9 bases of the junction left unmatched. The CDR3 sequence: CASRNPGTSGSSGELFF. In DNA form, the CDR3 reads TGTGCCAGCAGAAACCCCGGGACTAGCGGGAGTTCCGGGGAGCTGTTTTTT.

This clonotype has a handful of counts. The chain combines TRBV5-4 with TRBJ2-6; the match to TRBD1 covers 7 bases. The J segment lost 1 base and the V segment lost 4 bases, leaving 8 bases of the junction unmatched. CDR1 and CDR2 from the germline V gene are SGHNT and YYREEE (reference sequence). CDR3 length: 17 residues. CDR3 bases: TGTGCCAGCAGCGGTGCTGAGGGGGCGTCTGGGGCCAACGTCCTGACTTTC. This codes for CASSGAEGASGANVLTF.

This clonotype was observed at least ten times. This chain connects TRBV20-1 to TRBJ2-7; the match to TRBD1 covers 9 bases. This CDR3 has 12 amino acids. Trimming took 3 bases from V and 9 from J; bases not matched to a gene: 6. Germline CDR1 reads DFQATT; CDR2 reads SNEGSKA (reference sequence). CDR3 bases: TGCAGTGCTAGGGACAGGGGACCCGGGCAGTACTTC. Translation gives CSARDRGPGQYF.

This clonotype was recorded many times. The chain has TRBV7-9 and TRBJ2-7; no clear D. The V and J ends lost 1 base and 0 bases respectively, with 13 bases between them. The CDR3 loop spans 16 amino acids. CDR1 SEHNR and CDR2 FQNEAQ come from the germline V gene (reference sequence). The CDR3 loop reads CASSLDRGSSSYEQYF. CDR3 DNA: TGTGCCAGCAGCTTAGACCGAGGTTCAAGCTCCTACGAGCAGTACTTC.

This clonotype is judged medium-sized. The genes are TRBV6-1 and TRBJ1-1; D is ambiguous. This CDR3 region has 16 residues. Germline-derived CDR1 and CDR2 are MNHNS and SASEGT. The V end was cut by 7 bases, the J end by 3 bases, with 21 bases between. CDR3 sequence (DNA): TGTGCCAGCAACAAGGGAGGAGGAACATGGGACACTGAAGCTTTCTTT. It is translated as CASNKGGGTWDTEAFF.

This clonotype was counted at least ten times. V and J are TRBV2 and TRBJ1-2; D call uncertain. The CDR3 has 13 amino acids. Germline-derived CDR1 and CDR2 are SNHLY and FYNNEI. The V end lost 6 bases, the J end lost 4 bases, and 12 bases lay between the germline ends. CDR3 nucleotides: TGTGCCAGCAGGGCCGGGGAGGGCTATGGCTACACCTTC. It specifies CASRAGEGYGYTF.

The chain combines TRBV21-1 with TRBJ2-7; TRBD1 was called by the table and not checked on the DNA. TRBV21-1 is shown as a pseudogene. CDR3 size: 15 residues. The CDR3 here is CASSNPATDSYEQYF. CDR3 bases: TGTGCCAGCAGCAACCCGGCCACCGACTCCTACGAGCAGTACTTC.

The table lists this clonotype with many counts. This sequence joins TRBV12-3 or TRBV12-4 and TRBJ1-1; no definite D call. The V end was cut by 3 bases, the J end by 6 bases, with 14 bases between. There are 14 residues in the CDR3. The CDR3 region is CASSFLKGWAEAFF. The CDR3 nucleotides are TGTGCCAGCAGTTTCCTTAAGGGTTGGGCTGAAGCTTTCTTT.

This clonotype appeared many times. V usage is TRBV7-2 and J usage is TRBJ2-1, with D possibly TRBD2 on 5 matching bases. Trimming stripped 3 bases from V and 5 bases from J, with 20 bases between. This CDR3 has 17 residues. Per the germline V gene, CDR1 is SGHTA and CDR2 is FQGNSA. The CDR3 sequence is CASSLPATTTYNNEQFF. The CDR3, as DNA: TGTGCCAGCAGCTTGCCCGCGACTACAACTTATAACAATGAGCAGTTCTTC.